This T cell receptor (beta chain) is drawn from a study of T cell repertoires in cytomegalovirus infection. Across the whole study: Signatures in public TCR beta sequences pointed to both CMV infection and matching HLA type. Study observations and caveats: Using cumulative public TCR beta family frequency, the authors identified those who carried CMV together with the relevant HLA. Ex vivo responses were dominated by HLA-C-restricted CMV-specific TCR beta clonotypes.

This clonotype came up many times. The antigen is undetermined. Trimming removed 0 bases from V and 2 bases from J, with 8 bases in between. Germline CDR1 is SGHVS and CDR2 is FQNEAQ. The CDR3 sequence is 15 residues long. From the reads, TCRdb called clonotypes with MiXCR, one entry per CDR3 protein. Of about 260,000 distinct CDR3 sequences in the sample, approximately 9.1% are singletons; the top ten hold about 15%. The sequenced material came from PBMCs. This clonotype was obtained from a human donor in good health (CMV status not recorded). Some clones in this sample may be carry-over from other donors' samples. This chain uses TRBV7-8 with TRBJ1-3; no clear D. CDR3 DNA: TGTGCCAGCAGCTTAGCGCCCGAGACTGGAAACACCATATATTTT. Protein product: CASSLAPETGNTIYF.